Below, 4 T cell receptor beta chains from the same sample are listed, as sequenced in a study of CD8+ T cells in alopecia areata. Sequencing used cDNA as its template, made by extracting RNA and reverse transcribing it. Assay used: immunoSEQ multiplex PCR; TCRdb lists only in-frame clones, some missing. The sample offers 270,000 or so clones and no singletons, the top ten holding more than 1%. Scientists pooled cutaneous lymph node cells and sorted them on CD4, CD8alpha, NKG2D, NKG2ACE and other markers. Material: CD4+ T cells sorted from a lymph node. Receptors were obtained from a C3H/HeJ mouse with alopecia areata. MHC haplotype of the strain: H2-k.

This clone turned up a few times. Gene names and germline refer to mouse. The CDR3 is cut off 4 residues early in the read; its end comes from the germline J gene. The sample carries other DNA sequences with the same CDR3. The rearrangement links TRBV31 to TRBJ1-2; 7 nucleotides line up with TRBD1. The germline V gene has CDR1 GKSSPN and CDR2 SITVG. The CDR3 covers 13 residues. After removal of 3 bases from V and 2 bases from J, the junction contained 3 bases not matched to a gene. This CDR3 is CAWRDRANSDYTF. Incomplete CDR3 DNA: TGTGCCTGGAGAGACAGGGCGAACTCC.

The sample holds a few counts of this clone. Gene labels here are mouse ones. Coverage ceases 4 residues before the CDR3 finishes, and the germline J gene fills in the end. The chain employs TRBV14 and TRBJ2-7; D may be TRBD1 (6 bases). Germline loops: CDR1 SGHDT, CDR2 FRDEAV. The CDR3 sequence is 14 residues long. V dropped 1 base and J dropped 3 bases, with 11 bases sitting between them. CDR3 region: CASSFRGQGYEQYF. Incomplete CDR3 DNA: TGTGCCAGCAGTTTCCGGGGACAAGGCTAT.

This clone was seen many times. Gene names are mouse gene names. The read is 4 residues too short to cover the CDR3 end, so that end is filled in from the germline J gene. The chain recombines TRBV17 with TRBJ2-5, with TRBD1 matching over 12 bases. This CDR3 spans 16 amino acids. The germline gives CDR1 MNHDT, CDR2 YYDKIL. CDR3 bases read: TGTGCTAGCAGTAGGAGGAGGGGACAGGGGGCTGAC. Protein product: CASSRRRGQGAD. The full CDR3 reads CASSRRRGQGADTQYF.

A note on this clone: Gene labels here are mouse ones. CDR3 bases read: TGTGCCAGCAGTATCGTGAGGGGGAACTATGCT. Residues: CASSIVRGNYA. The full CDR3 reads CASSIVRGNYAEQFF. The chain joins TRBV19 to TRBJ2-1; tentatively, D is TRBD1 (6 bases). The read gets to within 4 residues of the CDR3 end, and the germline J gene fills in the rest. CDR3 length equals 15 residues. Germline-derived CDR1 and CDR2 are FNHDT and SITEND (reference sequence). Between the trimmed V and J ends, which lost 2 bases and 1 base, there was a span of 10 bases.